These 21 T cell receptor beta chains originate from one sample sequenced in a study of cytomegalovirus exposure and HLA in healthy donors. The PCR contained 60 Vbeta and 13 Jbeta primers. Clones were read by immunoSEQ multiplex PCR, and TCRdb kept only the in-frame ones, dropping some. The table lists approximately 100,000 clones, about four fifths of them singletons. Input material: PBMCs. These receptors were obtained from a man aged 18 to 35 in good health and CMV-seropositive.

This chain links TRBV10-3 with TRBJ1-2; D uncertain. Germline CDR1 and CDR2: ENHRY and SYGVKD. V was pared by 2 bases and J by 3 bases, with 4 bases between. This CDR3 contains 12 residues. The CDR3 nucleotides read TGTGCCATCAGTGAGGGAGACTATGGCTACACCTTC. It is translated as CAISEGDYGYTF.

CDR3 residues: CASSLLTGMDQPQHF. The CDR3 DNA sequence: TGTGCCAGCAGTCTTCTGACAGGGATGGACCAGCCCCAGCATTTT. The genes are TRBV28 and TRBJ1-5, with TRBD1 matching over 7 bases. The V gene end was trimmed by 5 bases and the J gene end by 7 bases; junction bases not matched to a gene: 11. The CDR3 loop spans 15 amino acids. Germline V gives CDR1 MDHEN, CDR2 SYDVKM.

This sequence joins TRBV9 and TRBJ2-5, with TRBD2 identical over 11 bases. This CDR3 contains 16 residues. V shed 4 bases and J 2 bases; nucleotides not matched to a gene: 7. CDR1 is SGDLS, CDR2 YYNGEE, per germline. In DNA, the CDR3 is TGTGCCAGCAGCCCTCGACTAGCGGGGAGTCAAGAGACCCAGTACTTC. Amino acids: CASSPRLAGSQETQYF.

The chain links TRBV5-1 to TRBJ2-5, with TRBD1 matching over 10 bases. Losses at the gene ends were 1 base for V and 1 base for J; bases not matched to a gene: 7. The germline CDR1 and CDR2 sequences are SGHRS and YFSETQ. The CDR3 sequence is 17 residues long. The CDR3 DNA reads TGCGCCAGCAGCTTGAATGGACAGGGGGTCCGCCAAGAGACCCAGTACTTC. It specifies CASSLNGQGVRQETQYF. The full variable domain, completed using reference TRBV5-1 and TRBJ2-5, is KAGVTQTPRYLIKTRGQQVTLSCSPISGHRSVSWYQQTPGQGLQFLFEYFSETQRNKGNFPGRFSGRQFSNSRSEMNVSTLELGDSALYLCASSLNGQGVRQETQYFGPGTRLLVL.

This clone has just a few counts. The rearrangement joins TRBV15 to TRBJ2-7; maybe TRBD1 (6 bases). V was clipped by 5 bases and J by 4 bases, with 9 bases between them. This CDR3 is built from 12 residues. From germline, CDR1 is LNHNV and CDR2 YYDKDF (reference sequence). CDR3 sequence reads: CATSQGLYEQYF. In nucleotides, the CDR3 is TGTGCCACCAGCCAGGGGCTATACGAGCAGTACTTC.

This clone showed up just once. This sequence joins TRBV30 and TRBJ2-1; TRBD1 matches at 7 bases. Germline V lookup: CDR1 GTSNPN, CDR2 SVGIG (reference sequence). The V segment lost 4 bases and the J segment 3 bases; nucleotides outside the gene matches: 6. The CDR3 totals 14 residues. The CDR3 DNA reads as TGTGCCTGGACTCAGGGACAGATCTACAATGAGCAGTTCTTC. This gives the protein CAWTQGQIYNEQFF.

This sequence joins TRBV7-8 and TRBJ1-3, with 7 bases lining up with TRBD1. The CDR3 is 16 residues long. J gave up 0 bases and V 4 bases, and 6 bases lay outside the gene matches. CDR1 and CDR2 from the germline V gene are SGHVS and FQNEAQ. The CDR3 DNA sequence: TGTGCCAGCAGCTCAGGGGGGCCCTTCTCTGGAAACACCATATATTTT. Translating it yields CASSSGGPFSGNTIYF.

This chain joins TRBV6-6 and TRBJ2-1; D is uncertain. V shed 6 bases and J shed 4 bases, with 10 bases lying between them. Germline V CDR1 and CDR2: MNHNY, SVGAGI (reference sequence). This CDR3 has 13 amino acids. As DNA, the CDR3 is TGTGCCAGCAGCTCCCGCGGATACAATGAGCAGTTCTTC. This codes for CASSSRGYNEQFF.

The chain recombines TRBV30 with TRBJ1-2, with 9 nucleotides matching TRBD1. The CDR3 spans 15 residues. V gave up 1 base and J gave up 8 bases; unmatched junction bases: 11. Germline CDR1 is GTSNPN and CDR2 is SVGIG (reference sequence). The chain's CDR3 is CAWSAGQGLLGGYTF. The CDR3 region has the DNA TGTGCCTGGAGTGCGGGACAGGGCCTGCTCGGGGGCTACACCTTC.

V is TRBV19 and J is TRBJ1-3, with 7 bases matching TRBD1. The CDR3 loop spans 18 amino acids. V lost 6 bases, J lost 0 bases, and 14 bases stayed unmatched. The germline V gene encodes CDR1 LNHDA and CDR2 SQIVND (reference sequence). CDR3 in DNA: TGTGCCAGTAGATTTTTAAGAGATTACAGGGGCTCTGGAAACACCATATATTTT. Translation: CASRFLRDYRGSGNTIYF.

This clone was seen a handful of times. V gene TRBV6-6 combines with J gene TRBJ2-7; perhaps TRBD1 as D (7 bases). V dropped 6 bases and J dropped 6 bases, with 18 bases sitting between them. This CDR3 has 14 residues. Germline CDR1 MNHNY, CDR2 SVGAGI (reference sequence). The CDR3 DNA is TGTGCCAGCAGCCACCGGGGGACAGTTGGCGAGCAGTACTTC. It translates to CASSHRGTVGEQYF.

The chain's CDR3 is CASSPRTSGGEETQYF. The CDR3 nucleotides are TGTGCCAGCAGCCCGCGGACTAGCGGGGGGGAGGAGACCCAGTACTTC. The chain uses TRBV9 and TRBJ2-5; TRBD2 matches 15 bases. The germline gives CDR1 SGDLS, CDR2 YYNGEE. V trimming: 4 bases; J trimming: 5 bases; junction bases outside the gene matches: 6. This CDR3 has 16 amino acids.

This chain connects TRBV2 to TRBJ2-1, with 14 bases aligning to TRBD2. In germline, CDR1 is SNHLY, CDR2 FYNNEI. The J segment lost 4 bases and the V segment lost 9 bases, leaving 8 bases of the junction unmatched. The CDR3 consists of 16 residues. CDR3 amino acids: CARKTSGGAKYNEQFF. CDR3 in DNA: TGTGCCAGGAAGACTAGCGGGGGGGCGAAGTACAATGAGCAGTTCTTC.

The chain couples TRBV27 to TRBJ1-2; no definite D call. V lost 4 bases and J lost 7, with 13 bases in between. Germline lookup yields CDR1 MNHEY and CDR2 SMNVEV (reference sequence). This CDR3 region has 13 residues. The DNA of the CDR3 is TGTGCCAGCAGTTCCGCTACAGTAACTGGCTACACCTTC. It translates to CASSSATVTGYTF.

The chain joins TRBV29-1 to TRBJ2-5, with 7 bases fitting TRBD1. CDR3 length: 12 residues. The V gene's germline CDR1 is SQVTM and CDR2 ANQGSEA. The V gene end was trimmed by 3 bases and the J gene end by 5 bases; junction bases not matched to a gene: 3. The CDR3 sequence is CSVEEQGETQYF. CDR3 DNA: TGCAGCGTTGAGGAACAGGGGGAGACCCAGTACTTC.

This rearrangement joins TRBV5-4 to TRBJ2-1; 14 nucleotides align to TRBD2. V lost 3 bases, J lost 5 bases, and 4 bases stayed unmatched. Looked up from germline, CDR1 is SGHNT and CDR2 is YYREEE (reference sequence). The CDR3 consists of 16 residues. CDR3 nucleotides: TGTGCCAGCAGCTCGGGACTAGCGGGGGCCAACAATGAGCAGTTCTTC. It specifies CASSSGLAGANNEQFF. Drawing the rest from reference TRBV5-4 and TRBJ2-1, the complete variable domain is ETGVTQSPTHLIKTRGQQVTLRCSSQSGHNTVSWYQQALGQGPQFIFQYYREEENGRGNFPPRFSGLQFPNYSSELNVNALELDDSALYLCASSSGLAGANNEQFFGPGTRLTVL.

The CDR3 DNA reads as TGTGCTAGTGGCGGGAACAGGGGGAACTCACCCCTCCACTTT. It is translated as CASGGNRGNSPLHF. The chain carries TRBV12-5 and TRBJ1-6, with 8 bases lining up with TRBD1. CDR3 length: 14 residues. The germline CDR1 and CDR2 sequences are LGHNT and FRNRAP. The V and J ends lost 6 bases and 10 bases, in that order; junction bases with no gene match: 8. Together with reference TRBV12-5 and TRBJ1-6, the CDR3 gives the full variable domain: DARVTQTPRHKVTEMGQEVTMRCQPILGHNTVFWYRQTMMQGLELLAYFRNRAPLDDSGMPKDRFSAEMPDATLATLKIQPSEPRDSAVYFCASGGNRGNSPLHFGNGTRLTVT.

This rearrangement joins TRBV7-9 to TRBJ2-2, with 10 positions matching TRBD2. CDR3 length: 17 amino acids. Per the germline V gene, CDR1 is SEHNR and CDR2 is FQNEAQ (reference sequence). The V segment lost 3 bases and the J segment 3 bases; nucleotides outside the gene matches: 7. The DNA for the CDR3 is TGTGCCAGCAGCTTGGGGATAGCGGGGGGCTACACCGGGGAGCTGTTTTTT. Residues: CASSLGIAGGYTGELFF. Complete variable domain (other parts from reference TRBV7-9 and TRBJ2-2): DTGVSQNPRHKITKRGQNVTFRCDPISEHNRLYWYRQTLGQGPEFLTYFQNEAQLEKSRLLSDRFSAERPKGSFSTLEIQRTEQGDSAMYLCASSLGIAGGYTGELFFGEGSRLTVL.

V is TRBV28 and J is TRBJ1-1; D is undetermined. Trimming took off 3 bases at V and 3 bases at J, with 14 bases between the two ends. CDR1 MDHEN and CDR2 SYDVKM come from the germline V gene. The CDR3 spans 15 residues. CDR3 bases: TGTGCCAGCAGTTTCACTACGCCATCCGACACTGAAGCTTTCTTT. This translates into CASSFTTPSDTEAFF.

The genes are TRBV5-4 and TRBJ2-2; 12 positions agree with TRBD2. Germline-derived CDR1 and CDR2 are SGHNT and YYREEE (reference sequence). The CDR3 loop spans 17 amino acids. The V segment lost 2 bases and the J segment 4 bases; nucleotides outside the gene matches: 6. CDR3 amino acids: CASSFGTSGWGTGELFF. The CDR3 bases are TGTGCCAGCAGCTTCGGGACTAGCGGGTGGGGCACCGGGGAGCTGTTTTTT.

This clone was seen once. The chain uses TRBV28 and TRBJ1-1; TRBD1 matches at 8 bases. Germline V CDR1 and CDR2: MDHEN, SYDVKM. CDR3 size: 15 residues. V dropped 6 bases and J dropped 3; count of bases not matched to a gene: 9. The CDR3 DNA sequence: TGTGCCAGCAGAATCACGACAGGGGTTGACACTGAAGCTTTCTTT. It translates to CASRITTGVDTEAFF.